Given below is one T cell receptor beta chain in context. There are a few counts of this clone. This receptor's antigen is unknown. Base-call qualities are not available, and no considerably larger clone is one nucleotide away. The V end loses 0 bases and the J end loses 13 bases, and a stretch of 17 bases separates them. The CDR3 measures 13 amino acids from cysteine to phenylalanine. Only the CDR3 DNA is retained, 39 bases long and in frame from the first base. Based on the germline V gene (reference sequence), the CDR1 and CDR2 sequences are GTSNPN and SVGIG. The data stem from a study of CD8 T cell repertoires and HIV-1 epitope variants (dated by TCRdb to between 2020 and 2021). Study-wide context: In separate culture wells, T cells were stimulated with each of twenty-five peptides that represented autologous and known Gag and Nef epitope variants. T cells were enriched using the EasySep Human T Cell Enrichment Kit and then co-cultured with an equal number of autologous T cell-negative cells acting as antigen-presenting cells. A total of 83 T cell cultures were run, with each culture condition done in triplicate except for one peptide, which was done in duplicate. A 1M T cell aliquot was kept as an uncultured baseline condition, separate from the approximately 80 T cell cultures. A CMV, EBV and flu peptide pool, the Ebola AY9 epitope as negative control, and a no-peptide well were included as control conditions. The epitopes tested were three Gag epitope families plus Nef HW9 and YT9. Cultures ran for 9 to 11 days in IMDM with gentamicin, with half-media changes on days 3 and 7 adding IL-2, IL-7 and IL-15.

Sequencing of TCR beta CDR3 regions was performed at survey depth on the immunoSEQ platform. The QIAamp DNA micro kit was used to extract genomic DNA from every cultured and uncultured CD8+ T cell population. The authors' pipeline ran thus. Samples with fewer than 5,000 productive reads were excluded, resulting in the removal of 5 of the 75 HIV peptide-stimulated cultures. A MANAFEST web app trimmed sequences to CDR3 and removed nonproductive sequences, CDR3s under 5 amino acids, and those not starting C or ending F/W. To count as antigen-specific, a clonotype had to be expanded in at least 2 of 3 replicates compared with the no-peptide control at FDR 0.01, and only within one epitope family. A specific clonotype also had to show a frequency at least fivefold higher than in wells stimulated with peptides from other epitope families. TCRdb limited this immuneACCESS table to in-frame rearrangements with V and J called. A share of clones is missing; checked studies link under half to unresolved V genes, and the rest is unexplained. The V and J calls and clone size are taken from that table; D and trimming were inferred from the DNA. A total of under 100,000 clones appear in this sample, 60% to 80% of them only once. About a quarter of the sample is in the top ten clones.

The EasySep Human CD8+ T Cell Enrichment Kit was used on day 10 to isolate CD8+ T cells from every culture. The paper as a whole reports these results and caveats: A handful of clonotypes recognized the Nef KF9 family and one clonotype recognized the HW9 family, while no responses to the TAALDMSHF plasma variant were seen. Under ten antigen-specific TCR beta clonotypes were identified, and six of them appeared cross-reactive for autologous or known escape epitope variants. Only TCR beta chains were identified by the assay, and proliferation to antigen, not T cell function or cytokine profile, was indicated.

The receptor was derived from a male donor with HIV. The receptor chain draws on TRBV30 and TRBJ2-3, and the D gene may be TRBD1, 6 bases matching. Sequenced input: uncultured baseline CD8+ T cells from peripheral blood mononuclear cells (PBMCs). The sequence in DNA is TGTGCCTGGAGTGTACTGGACAGTCGCGGCAAGTATTTT. It is translated as CAWSVLDSRGKYF. With the rest looked up from the reference TRBV30 and TRBJ2-3 genes rather than sequenced, the full variable domain is SQTIHQWPATLVQPVGSPLSLECTVEGTSNPNLYWYRQAAGRGLQLLFYSVGIGQISSEVPQNLSASRPQDRQFILSSKKLLLSDSGFYLCAWSVLDSRGKYFGPGTRLTVL.